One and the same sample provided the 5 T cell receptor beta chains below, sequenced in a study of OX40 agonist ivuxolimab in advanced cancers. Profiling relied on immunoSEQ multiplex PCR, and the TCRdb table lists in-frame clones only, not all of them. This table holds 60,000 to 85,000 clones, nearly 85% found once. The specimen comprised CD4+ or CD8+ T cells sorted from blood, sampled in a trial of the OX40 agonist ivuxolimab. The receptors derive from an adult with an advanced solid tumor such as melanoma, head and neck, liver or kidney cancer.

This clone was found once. The CDR3 nucleotides read TGTGCCAGCAGCGTAGCTCCGGGACACGGGGCCAACGTCCTGACTTTC. Its translation: CASSVAPGHGANVLTF. V gene TRBV9 combines with J gene TRBJ2-6, with D tentatively TRBD1 (6 bases). V gave up 0 bases and J gave up 4 bases, with 11 bases separating them. The CDR3 has 16 residues. The V gene's germline CDR1 is SGDLS and CDR2 YYNGEE.

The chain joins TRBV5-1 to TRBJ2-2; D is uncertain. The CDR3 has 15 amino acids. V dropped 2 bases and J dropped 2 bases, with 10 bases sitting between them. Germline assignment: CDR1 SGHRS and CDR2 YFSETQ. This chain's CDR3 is CASSFYDHNTGELFF. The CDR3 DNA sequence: TGCGCCAGCAGCTTCTATGATCATAACACCGGGGAGCTGTTTTTT.

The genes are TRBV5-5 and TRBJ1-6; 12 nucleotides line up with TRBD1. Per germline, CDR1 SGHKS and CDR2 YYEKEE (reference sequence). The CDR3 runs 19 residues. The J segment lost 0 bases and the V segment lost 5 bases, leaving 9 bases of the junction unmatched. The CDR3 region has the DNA TGTGCCAGCAGGGACCGGGACAGGGGGCTTGGCTCCTATAATTCACCCCTCCACTTT. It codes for CASRDRDRGLGSYNSPLHF.

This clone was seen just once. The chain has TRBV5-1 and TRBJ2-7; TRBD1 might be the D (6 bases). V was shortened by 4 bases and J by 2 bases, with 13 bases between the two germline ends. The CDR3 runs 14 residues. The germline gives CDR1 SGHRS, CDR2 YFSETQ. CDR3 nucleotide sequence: TGCGCCAGCAGCCAACAGGGTGCCCCCTACGAGCAGTACTTC. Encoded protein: CASSQQGAPYEQYF.

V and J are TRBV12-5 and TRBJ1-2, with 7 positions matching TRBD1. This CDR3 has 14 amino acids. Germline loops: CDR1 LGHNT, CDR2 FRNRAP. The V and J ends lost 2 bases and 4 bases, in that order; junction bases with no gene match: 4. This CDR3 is CASGLLGQAYGYTF. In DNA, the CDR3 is TGTGCTAGTGGTTTGCTCGGACAGGCCTATGGCTACACCTTC.